The 32 T cell receptor beta chains reported below all come from one sample, sequenced in a study of identical twins. One entry per CDR3 protein results from TCRdb running MiXCR on the 5' RACE reads. The sample lists a few hundred thousand distinct CDR3 sequences, roughly 10% occurring once. The sample consisted of memory T cells sorted from blood. The receptors were sampled from a man aged 45 to 65 in good health.

The rearrangement uses TRBV11-3 and TRBJ2-1; D possibly corresponds to TRBD1 (6 bases). CDR1 and CDR2 (germline): SGHNT, YENEEA. The CDR3 loop spans 15 amino acids. The ends were cut back, 1 base at V and 6 bases at J, with 13 bases in the middle. CDR3 residues: CASSLGRGRGNEQFF. The CDR3 DNA is TGTGCCAGCAGCTTAGGCAGGGGCCGGGGCAATGAGCAGTTCTTC. Together with reference TRBV11-3 and TRBJ2-1, the CDR3 gives the full variable domain: EAGVVQSPRYKIIEKKQPVAFWCNPISGHNTLYWYLQNLGQGPELLIRYENEEAVDDSQLPKDRFSAERLKGVDSTLKIQPAELGDSAVYLCASSLGRGRGNEQFFGPGTRLTVL.

This clonotype was seen a few times. This chain uses TRBV2 with TRBJ2-5; 8 bases are a match to TRBD1. This CDR3 spans 15 amino acids. Germline V gene lookup returns CDR1 SNHLY and CDR2 FYNNEI. J lost 5 bases, V lost 5 bases, and 10 bases had no gene match. CDR3 nucleotide sequence: TGTGCCAGCAGTCGGGGGACAGGTTATCGGGAGACCCAGTACTTC. Amino acid sequence: CASSRGTGYRETQYF.

CDR3 in amino acids: CSARRGWSTGELFF. The CDR3 DNA is TGCAGTGCGAGGCGGGGTTGGAGCACCGGGGAGCTGTTTTTT. The genes are TRBV20-1 and TRBJ2-2, with a weak D call TRBD2 (6 bases). V gave up 6 bases and J gave up 4 bases, with 15 bases separating them. Looked up from germline, CDR1 is DFQATT and CDR2 is SNEGSKA (reference sequence). The CDR3 contains 14 residues.

About this clonotype itself: One junction end does not reproduce the germline sequence, and a read error may be involved. V is TRBV5-6 and J is TRBJ1-4; no definite D call. The CDR3 totals 14 residues. In germline, CDR1 is SGHDT, CDR2 YYEEEE. The chain's CDR3 is CARSFGGNNEKLFF. The CDR3 DNA reads as TGTGCCAGAAGCTTTGGTGGGAATAATGAAAAACTGTTTTTT.

This clonotype was recorded many times. The chain has TRBV27 and TRBJ1-1; a weak D match, TRBD1 (5 bases). CDR3 size: 14 residues. V was pared by 5 bases and J by 7 bases, with 17 bases between. Germline V lookup: CDR1 MNHEY, CDR2 SMNVEV (reference sequence). DNA for the CDR3: TGTGCCAGCAGTCTGACCCTTGACAGAAATGAAGCTTTCTTT. Encoded protein: CASSLTLDRNEAFF.

This clonotype came up many times. This rearrangement joins TRBV6-2 or TRBV6-3 to TRBJ2-1; the match to TRBD2 covers 13 bases. The ends lost 0 bases at V and 0 bases at J; junction bases unmatched: 5. Germline-derived CDR1 and CDR2 are MNHEY and SVGEGT. The CDR3 sequence is 19 residues long. The CDR3 sequence is CASSYSATSGRGSYNEQFF. The CDR3, as DNA: TGTGCCAGCAGTTACTCGGCTACTAGCGGGAGGGGCTCCTACAATGAGCAGTTCTTC.

This clonotype was seen a handful of times. The chain employs TRBV15 and TRBJ2-5; 7 bases match TRBD2. This CDR3 comprises 15 residues. The V gene's germline CDR1 is LNHNV and CDR2 YYDKDF (reference sequence). V lost 3 bases, J lost 4 bases, and 8 bases stayed unmatched. CDR3 region: CATSSTTSALETQYF. Written as DNA, the CDR3 is TGTGCCACCAGCAGCACCACTAGCGCCTTAGAGACCCAGTACTTC.

This clonotype was counted at least ten times. J is TRBJ1-2 and V is TRBV28, with no clear D. The length of the CDR3 is 13 residues. Germline assignment: CDR1 MDHEN and CDR2 SYDVKM. V lost 7 bases and J 5 bases, leaving 14 bases between the germline ends. The CDR3 reads CASKLTQTYGYTF. DNA of the CDR3: TGTGCCAGCAAATTAACTCAAACTTATGGCTACACCTTC.

This clonotype was detected only a few times. V usage is TRBV6-4 and J usage is TRBJ2-5; D remains ambiguous. The CDR3 contains 13 residues. The ends were cut back, 5 bases at V and 7 bases at J, with 14 bases in the middle. Germline CDR1 reads MRHNA; CDR2 reads SNTAGT. CDR3 DNA sequence: TGTGCCAGCAGTCCAGAGACGAGTGGGACCCAGTACTTC. Protein: CASSPETSGTQYF.

This clonotype was counted ten times or more. The chain links TRBV28 to TRBJ2-1, with 14 positions matching TRBD2. The CDR3 runs 14 residues. Germline-derived CDR1 and CDR2 are MDHEN and SYDVKM. Germline trimming cut 5 bases from V and 8 bases from J; bases unmatched to any gene: 2. This chain's CDR3 is CASSEGLAGDEQFF. For the CDR3, the DNA is TGTGCCAGCAGTGAGGGACTAGCGGGAGATGAGCAGTTCTTC. The variable domain in full, completed from reference TRBV28 and TRBJ2-1, reads DVKVTQSSRYLVKRTGEKVFLECVQDMDHENMFWYRQDPGLGLRLIYFSYDVKMKEKGDIPEGYSVSREKKERFSLILESASTNQTSMYLCASSEGLAGDEQFFGPGTRLTVL.

V usage is TRBV15 and J usage is TRBJ2-1; the match to TRBD2 covers 13 bases. Germline loops: CDR1 LNHNV, CDR2 YYDKDF (reference sequence). CDR3 size: 15 residues. Trimming removed 5 bases from V and 9 bases from J; junction bases left unmatched: 7. The CDR3 DNA reads as TGTGCCACCAGCGGGAGGACTAGCGGGGGAATTGAGCAGTTCTTC. This gives the protein CATSGRTSGGIEQFF.

This clonotype was counted a few times. The chain is built from TRBV19 and TRBJ1-2; D is unclear. Deletions cut 5 bases from V and 4 bases from J, with 8 bases between. The CDR3 sequence is 12 residues long. Germline V gives CDR1 LNHDA, CDR2 SQIVND (reference sequence). The CDR3 coding sequence is TGTGCCAGTAGTGTTGACCTCTATGGCTACACCTTC. This gives the protein CASSVDLYGYTF.

The CDR3 protein is CATRLAGDTGELFF. DNA of the CDR3: TGTGCCACCAGACTAGCGGGAGACACCGGGGAGCTGTTTTTT. The chain couples TRBV24-1 to TRBJ2-2, with 11 bases aligning to TRBD2. CDR1 is KGHDR, CDR2 SFDVKD, per germline. V gave up 7 bases and J gave up 3 bases; unmatched junction bases: 0. The CDR3 contains 14 residues.

This clonotype was counted many times. The chain is built from TRBV7-8 and TRBJ1-2, with D hard to call. Trimming took 10 bases from V and 0 from J, leaving 12 bases between them. The CDR3 spans 13 residues. Germline CDR1 is SGHVS and CDR2 is FQNEAQ. CDR3 in amino acids: CANRPLPNYGYTF. For the CDR3, the DNA is TGTGCCAACCGCCCCCTTCCTAACTATGGCTACACCTTC.

This clonotype appeared many times. The chain links TRBV18 to TRBJ2-7; D remains ambiguous. CDR3 length equals 15 residues. With 5 bases removed from V and 4 bases from J, the gap between germline ends came to 18 bases. Germline V CDR1 and CDR2: KGHSH, LQKENI. CDR3 sequence: CASSYQKGVRYEQYF. CDR3 nucleotide sequence: TGTGCCAGCTCATACCAAAAGGGTGTCCGGTACGAGCAGTACTTC.

The sample holds a few counts of this clonotype. This chain uses TRBV14 with TRBJ2-1; 12 nucleotides match TRBD2. The CDR3 sequence is 18 residues long. V lost 1 base to trimming and J lost 9 bases; unmatched junction nucleotides: 13. The V gene's germline CDR1 is SGHDN and CDR2 FVKESK. The CDR3 loop is CASSQVSSWLAGGSEQFF. CDR3 bases: TGTGCCAGCAGCCAAGTCAGTTCCTGGCTAGCGGGGGGGTCTGAGCAGTTCTTC.

The rearrangement uses TRBV5-1 and TRBJ1-2; no clear D gene. CDR3 length: 15 amino acids. Germline-derived CDR1 and CDR2 are SGHRS and YFSETQ. With 4 bases removed from V and 2 bases from J, the gap between germline ends came to 15 bases. The CDR3 is CASSPDGRSNYGYTF. CDR3 in DNA: TGCGCCAGCAGCCCGGACGGCAGAAGCAACTATGGCTACACCTTC.

The sample holds many counts of this clonotype. The J gene is TRBJ1-1, the V gene TRBV7-8; D not resolved. V was cut by 0 bases and J by 4 bases, with 12 bases left in between. CDR1 and CDR2 from the germline V gene are SGHVS and FQNEAQ. The length of the CDR3 is 15 residues. DNA of the CDR3: TGTGCCAGCAGCTTAGCGGCCCGGTCGGGCACTGAAGCTTTCTTT. Its translation is CASSLAARSGTEAFF.

V is TRBV10-3 and J is TRBJ2-1; 12 bases match TRBD2. Germline V gives CDR1 ENHRY, CDR2 SYGVKD. The CDR3 sequence is 16 residues long. V shed 3 bases, J shed 4 bases, and the junction held 4 bases outside the gene matches. As DNA, the CDR3 is TGTGCCATCAGTGACGCGACTAGCGGGGGTTACAATGAGCAGTTCTTC. Translating gives CAISDATSGGYNEQFF.

This clonotype appeared many times. The chain uses TRBV5-6 and TRBJ2-5; D might be TRBD1 (5 bases). CDR3 size: 13 residues. With 1 base removed from V and 5 bases from J, the gap between germline ends came to 9 bases. Germline V CDR1 and CDR2: SGHDT, YYEEEE. This CDR3 is CASSLRGRETQYF. As DNA, the CDR3 is TGTGCCAGCAGCTTGAGGGGCCGGGAGACCCAGTACTTC.

This chain uses TRBV19 with TRBJ2-7, with D tentatively TRBD1 (5 bases). The CDR3 has 13 residues. Looked up from germline, CDR1 is LNHDA and CDR2 is SQIVND (reference sequence). Trimming removed 3 bases at V and 5 bases at J, with 11 bases between. The CDR3 nucleotides are TGTGCCAGTAGTATGCAGGGTAGCCACGAGCAGTACTTC. It translates to CASSMQGSHEQYF.

In this sample, this clonotype turned up many times. In nucleotides, the CDR3 is TGTGCCAGCAGCTTATCGGCCAGGCCATATAGCTCCTACGAGCAGTACTTC. The encoded protein is CASSLSARPYSSYEQYF. This chain links TRBV7-2 with TRBJ2-7; D ambiguous. CDR3 length: 17 amino acids. V lost 2 bases, J lost 0 bases, and 17 bases lay in between. The germline CDR1 and CDR2 sequences are SGHTA and FQGNSA.

This clonotype was seen ten or more times. The chain couples TRBV20-1 to TRBJ1-2, with 7 bases identical to TRBD1. After removal of 0 bases from V and 2 bases from J, the junction contained 6 bases not matched to a gene. Per germline, CDR1 DFQATT and CDR2 SNEGSKA (reference sequence). There are 15 residues in the CDR3. In nucleotides, the CDR3 is TGCAGTGCTAGAGATCCGGCCAGGGGGAACTATGGCTACACCTTC. Its translation is CSARDPARGNYGYTF.

The gene calls are TRBV6-2 or TRBV6-3 and TRBJ2-1; possibly TRBD2 for D (6 bases). V gave up 4 bases and J gave up 7 bases, with 14 bases separating them. The CDR3 extends over 14 amino acids. CDR1 is MNHEY and CDR2 is SVGEGT in the germline V gene. CDR3 protein: CASSLAGRMNEQFF. The DNA of the CDR3 is TGTGCCAGCAGTTTGGCGGGGCGGATGAATGAGCAGTTCTTC.

At least ten counts were recorded for this clonotype. The chain combines TRBV29-1 with TRBJ2-5; a possible D gene is TRBD1 (6 bases). In germline, CDR1 is SQVTM, CDR2 ANQGSEA. V shed 4 bases and J shed 3 bases, with 12 bases lying between them. The CDR3 length is 13 residues. Here the CDR3 reads CSVVRGSEETQYF. The DNA of the CDR3 is TGCAGCGTTGTAAGGGGGTCGGAAGAGACCCAGTACTTC.

This clonotype was seen only a few times. The V and J genes are TRBV25-1 and TRBJ2-3, with 10 bases that match TRBD2. Germline V gene lookup returns CDR1 MGHDK and CDR2 SYGVNS. The CDR3 length is 15 residues. V lost 6 bases, J lost 3 bases, and 6 bases stayed unmatched. CDR3 nucleotides: TGTGCCAGCAGAGCGGGGGGGATCGGGACAGATACGCAGTATTTT. Encoded protein: CASRAGGIGTDTQYF.

CDR3 bases: TGCGCCAGCAGCTTGAGCGCCACCGGGGAGCTGTTTTTT. Its translation: CASSLSATGELFF. The rearrangement links TRBV5-1 to TRBJ2-2; D ambiguous. V was clipped by 1 base and J by 4 bases, with 5 bases between them. Per the germline V gene, CDR1 is SGHRS and CDR2 is YFSETQ. This CDR3 is 13 amino acids long.

This clonotype was detected only a few times. The rearrangement links TRBV5-1 to TRBJ2-7, with 7 bases lining up with TRBD2. The CDR3 is made up of 15 amino acids. The germline gives CDR1 SGHRS, CDR2 YFSETQ. Unmatched junction bases numbered 12, after V lost 4 bases and J lost 5 bases. CDR3 sequence (DNA): TGCGCCAGCAGCCTCACTCAGGGAGGGTTCCACGAGCAGTACTTC. Protein sequence: CASSLTQGGFHEQYF.

This clonotype was picked up a small number of times. The chain combines TRBV5-1 with TRBJ2-5; 7 nucleotides match TRBD1. With 0 bases clipped from V and 2 bases from J, the junction kept 4 bases outside the gene matches. The germline CDR1 and CDR2 sequences are SGHRS and YFSETQ. The CDR3 loop spans 15 amino acids. CDR3 bases: TGCGCCAGCAGCTTGGCGGGACAGCCACAAGAGACCCAGTACTTC. Amino acid sequence: CASSLAGQPQETQYF.

The gene calls are TRBV5-5 and TRBJ1-6; D may be TRBD1 (5 bases). V was shortened by 4 bases and J by 4 bases, with 12 bases between the two germline ends. This CDR3 has 15 amino acids. The germline V gene has CDR1 SGHKS and CDR2 YYEKEE (reference sequence). CDR3 DNA: TGTGCCAGCAGCCTCCAATCAGGGTATAATTCACCCCTCCACTTT. Its translation is CASSLQSGYNSPLHF.

This clonotype has ten or more counts. The chain combines TRBV25-1 with TRBJ1-2; no clear D gene. There are 12 residues in the CDR3. Germline V gene data show CDR1 as MGHDK and CDR2 as SYGVNS. V gave up 0 bases and J gave up 8 bases, with 7 bases separating them. The CDR3 spells CASSEYTRGYTF. The CDR3 DNA sequence: TGTGCCAGCAGTGAATATACAAGGGGCTACACCTTC.

This clonotype has at least ten counts. The chain uses TRBV12-3 or TRBV12-4 and TRBJ1-2; 7 bases are a match to TRBD1. The CDR3 is 12 amino acids. The J segment lost 4 bases and the V segment lost 10 bases, leaving 6 bases of the junction unmatched. DNA for the CDR3: TGTGCCACAAACAGGGGACCCTATGGCTACACCTTC. Protein sequence: CATNRGPYGYTF.